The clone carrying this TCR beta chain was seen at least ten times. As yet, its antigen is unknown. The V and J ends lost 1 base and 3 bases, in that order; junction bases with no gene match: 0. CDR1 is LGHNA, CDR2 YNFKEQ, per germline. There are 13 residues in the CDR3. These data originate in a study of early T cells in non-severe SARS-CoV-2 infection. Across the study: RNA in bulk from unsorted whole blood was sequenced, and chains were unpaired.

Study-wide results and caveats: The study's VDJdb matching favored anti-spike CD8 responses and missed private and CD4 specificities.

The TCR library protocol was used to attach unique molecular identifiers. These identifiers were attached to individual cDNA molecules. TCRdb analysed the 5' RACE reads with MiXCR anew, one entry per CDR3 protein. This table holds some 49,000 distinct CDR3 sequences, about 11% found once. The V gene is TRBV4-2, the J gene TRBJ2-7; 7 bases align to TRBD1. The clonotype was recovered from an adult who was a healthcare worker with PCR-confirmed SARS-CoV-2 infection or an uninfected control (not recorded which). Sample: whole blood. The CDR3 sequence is CASSQGTGYEQYF. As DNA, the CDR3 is TGTGCCAGCAGCCAAGGGACAGGCTACGAGCAGTACTTC.